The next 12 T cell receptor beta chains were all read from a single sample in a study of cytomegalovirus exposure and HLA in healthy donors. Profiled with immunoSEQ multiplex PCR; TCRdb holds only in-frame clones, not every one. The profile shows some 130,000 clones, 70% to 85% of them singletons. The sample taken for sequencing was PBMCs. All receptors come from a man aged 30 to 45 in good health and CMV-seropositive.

The CDR3 DNA reads as TGTGCCTGGAGTCTAGCGGGAGTCTACAATGAGCAGTTCTTC. Translated: CAWSLAGVYNEQFF. J is TRBJ2-1 and V is TRBV30; 10 bases are shared with TRBD2. Per germline, CDR1 GTSNPN and CDR2 SVGIG (reference sequence). The CDR3 covers 14 residues. V trimming: 2 bases; J trimming: 3 bases; junction bases outside the gene matches: 1.

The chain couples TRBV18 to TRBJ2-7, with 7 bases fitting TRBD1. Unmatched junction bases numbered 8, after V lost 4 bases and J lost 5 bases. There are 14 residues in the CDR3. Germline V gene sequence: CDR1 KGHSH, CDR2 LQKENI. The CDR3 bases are TGTGCCAGCTCACGACGCGGACAGGTGCACGAGCAGTACTTC. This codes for CASSRRGQVHEQYF.

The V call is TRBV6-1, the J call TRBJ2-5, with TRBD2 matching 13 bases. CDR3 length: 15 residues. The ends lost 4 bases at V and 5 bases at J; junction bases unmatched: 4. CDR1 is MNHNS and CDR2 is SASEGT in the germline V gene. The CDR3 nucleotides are TGTGCCAGCAGTGGGACTAGCGGGAGAGGGGAGACCCAGTACTTC. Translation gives CASSGTSGRGETQYF.

CDR3 in amino acids: CASSELAGRALNEQFF. The CDR3 DNA sequence: TGTGCCAGCAGCGAGCTAGCCGGGAGGGCCCTCAATGAGCAGTTCTTC. V is TRBV9 and J is TRBJ2-1; 8 bases match TRBD2. Germline CDR1 and CDR2: SGDLS and YYNGEE. The CDR3 spans 16 residues. J was trimmed by 6 bases and V by 3 bases; bases with no gene match: 11.

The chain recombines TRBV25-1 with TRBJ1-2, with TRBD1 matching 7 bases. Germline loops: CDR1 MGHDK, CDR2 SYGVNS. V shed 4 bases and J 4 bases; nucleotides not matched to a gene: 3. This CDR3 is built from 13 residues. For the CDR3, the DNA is TGTGCCAGCAGTGGGGGACAGCTCTATGGCTACACCTTC. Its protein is CASSGGQLYGYTF.

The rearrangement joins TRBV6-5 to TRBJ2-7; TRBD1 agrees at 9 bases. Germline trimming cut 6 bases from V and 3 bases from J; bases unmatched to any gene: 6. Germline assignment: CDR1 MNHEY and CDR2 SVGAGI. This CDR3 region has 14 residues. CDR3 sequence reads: CASSSPGQGYEQYF. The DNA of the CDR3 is TGTGCCAGCAGCTCCCCGGGACAGGGCTACGAGCAGTACTTC.

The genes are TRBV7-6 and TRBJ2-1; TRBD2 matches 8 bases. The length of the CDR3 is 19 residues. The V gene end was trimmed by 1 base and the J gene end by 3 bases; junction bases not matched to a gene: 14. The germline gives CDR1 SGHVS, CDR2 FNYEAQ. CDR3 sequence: CASSLEIKLADHLYNEQFF. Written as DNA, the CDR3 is TGTGCCAGCAGCTTAGAAATCAAACTAGCGGACCACCTCTACAATGAGCAGTTCTTC. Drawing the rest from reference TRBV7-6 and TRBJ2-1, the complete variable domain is GAGVSQSPRYKVTKRGQDVALRCDPISGHVSLYWYRQALGQGPEFLTYFNYEAQQDKSGLPNDRFSAERPEGSISTLTIQRTEQRDSAMYRCASSLEIKLADHLYNEQFFGPGTRLTVL.

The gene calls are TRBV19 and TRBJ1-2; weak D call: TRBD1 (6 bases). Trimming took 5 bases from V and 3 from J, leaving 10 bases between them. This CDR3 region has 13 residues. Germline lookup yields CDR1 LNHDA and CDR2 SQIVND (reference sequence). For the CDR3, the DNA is TGTGCCAGTAGTGAGGGGGTGCACTATGGCTACACCTTC. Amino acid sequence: CASSEGVHYGYTF.

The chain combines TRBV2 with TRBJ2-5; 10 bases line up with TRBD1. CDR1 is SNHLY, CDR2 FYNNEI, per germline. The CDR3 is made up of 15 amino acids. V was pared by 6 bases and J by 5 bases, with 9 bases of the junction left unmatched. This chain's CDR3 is CASRPSGTGDETQYF. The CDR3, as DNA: TGTGCCAGCAGGCCTTCCGGGACAGGGGACGAGACCCAGTACTTC.

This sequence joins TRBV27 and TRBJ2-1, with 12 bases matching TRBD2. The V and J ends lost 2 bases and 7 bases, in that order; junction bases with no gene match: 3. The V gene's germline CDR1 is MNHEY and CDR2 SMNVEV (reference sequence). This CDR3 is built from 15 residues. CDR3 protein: CASSLRLAGVNEQFF. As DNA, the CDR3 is TGTGCCAGCAGTTTAAGACTAGCGGGAGTGAATGAGCAGTTCTTC.

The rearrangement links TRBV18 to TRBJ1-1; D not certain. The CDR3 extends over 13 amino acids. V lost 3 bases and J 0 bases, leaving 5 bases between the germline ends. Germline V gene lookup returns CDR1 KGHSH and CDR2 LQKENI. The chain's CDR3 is CASSPAVNTEAFF. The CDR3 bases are TGTGCCAGCTCACCGGCAGTGAACACTGAAGCTTTCTTT.

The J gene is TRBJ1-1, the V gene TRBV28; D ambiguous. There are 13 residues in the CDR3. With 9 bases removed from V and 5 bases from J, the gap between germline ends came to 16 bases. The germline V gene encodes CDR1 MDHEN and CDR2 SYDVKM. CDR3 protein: CASLHPSRTEAFF. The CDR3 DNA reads TGTGCCAGTCTCCACCCGTCGCGGACTGAAGCTTTCTTT.